This T cell receptor (beta chain) stems from a study of T-cell reconstitution after alpha-beta-depleted transplantation in children (TCRdb year 2016). As for the study more broadly: Using TCR repertoire profiling, the study followed T-cell immune reconstitution in a quantitative way in children after TCRalphabeta/CD19-depleted allogeneic hematopoietic cell transplantation.

CDR1 LNHDA and CDR2 SQIVND are derived from the germline V gene (reference sequence). The V and J ends are trimmed by 3 bases and 4 bases, leaving 9 bases between them. The CDR3 spans 14 residues, from the cysteine through the phenylalanine. Only the CDR3 DNA stays, 42 bases, in frame from base 1. Libraries were constructed by PCR. The instrument was an Illumina HiSeq 2500. TCR libraries were prepared with molecular barcoding, using unique molecular identifiers to normalize TCRbeta repertoire quantification. TCRdb trimmed public reads at Q25 via fastp, called clones via MiXCR and kept in-frame beta chains. Identical CDR3 protein sequences are pooled into one entry, listed with their most common genes and DNA. The sample table lists roughly 500,000 distinct CDR3 sequences, 30% to 35% of them with a count of one. The ten largest clones take up 2% to 3% of the sample. A note on this clonotype: Its antigen target is currently unknown. Base quality data are lacking; no much larger clone is found one base away.

The sequence was obtained from a human donor who donated a stem cell graft to a child with aplastic anemia. The V and J genes are TRBV19 and TRBJ2-2; the D gene is perhaps TRBD1, from 6 matching bases. The sample in question was PBMCs from the stem cell graft donor, obtained from the stem cell graft. The encoded CDR3 is CASSMQGPTGELFF. The DNA sequence is given as TGTGCCAGTAGTATGCAGGGGCCCACCGGGGAGCTGTTTTTT.